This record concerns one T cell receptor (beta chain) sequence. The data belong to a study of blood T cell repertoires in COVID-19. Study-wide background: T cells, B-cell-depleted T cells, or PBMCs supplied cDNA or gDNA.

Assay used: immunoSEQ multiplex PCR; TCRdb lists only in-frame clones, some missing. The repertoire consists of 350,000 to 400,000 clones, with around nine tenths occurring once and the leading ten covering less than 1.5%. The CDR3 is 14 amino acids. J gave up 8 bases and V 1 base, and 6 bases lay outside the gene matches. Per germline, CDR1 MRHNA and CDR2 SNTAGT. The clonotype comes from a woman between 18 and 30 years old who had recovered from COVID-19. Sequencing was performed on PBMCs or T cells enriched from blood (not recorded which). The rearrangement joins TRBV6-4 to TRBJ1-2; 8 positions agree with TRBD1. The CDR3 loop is CASSDWPGGGGYTF. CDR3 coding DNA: TGTGCCAGCAGTGACTGGCCAGGGGGCGGCGGCTACACCTTC.